Listed below are T cell receptor beta chains from one sample, sequenced in a study of CD8 T cells in Susac syndrome. MiXCR, applied by TCRdb to the immunoSEQ multiplex PCR reads, yields one record per CDR3 protein. The table records roughly 160,000 distinct CDR3 sequences, about 93% of them present only once. The sequencing input was CD4+ T cells from PBMCs. The receptors derive from a human donor in good health. Both conserved end residues are part of each CDR3. The D gene is left open where the match is weak. Expanded clones get a size class; other rows say once, few or many, or leave the size out.

abundance: -; j_gene: TRBJ2-1; v_gene: TRBV9; d_gene: -; CDR3aa: CASSVGSPNEQFF; CDR3nt: TGTGCCAGCAGCGTAGGTAGTCCGAATGAGCAGTTCTTC
abundance: -; j_gene: TRBJ2-3; v_gene: TRBV20-1; d_gene: TRBD2; CDR3aa: CSARGHPSGGARWTQYF; CDR3nt: TGCAGTGCTAGAGGGCACCCTAGCGGGGGCGCTCGGTGGACGCAGTATTTT
abundance: -; j_gene: TRBJ2-3; v_gene: TRBV29-1; d_gene: -; CDR3aa: CSVDPRESTDTQYF; CDR3nt: TGCAGCGTTGATCCCAGGGAGAGCACAGATACGCAGTATTTT
abundance: -; j_gene: TRBJ2-6; v_gene: TRBV12-3/TRBV12-4; d_gene: -; CDR3aa: CASSRSDVLTF; CDR3nt: TGTGCCAGCAGCAGATCGGACGTCCTGACTTTC
abundance: once; j_gene: TRBJ2-5; v_gene: TRBV18; d_gene: -; CDR3aa: CASSPGASKETQYF; CDR3nt: TGTGCCAGCTCACCGGGGGCCAGTAAAGAGACCCAGTACTTC
abundance: -; j_gene: TRBJ1-1; v_gene: TRBV5-5; d_gene: -; CDR3aa: CASNGGRSTEAFF; CDR3nt: TGTGCCAGCAACGGGGGTAGGAGCACTGAAGCTTTCTTT
abundance: once; j_gene: TRBJ2-5; v_gene: TRBV30; d_gene: TRBD2; CDR3aa: CAWTRRGGAETQYF; CDR3nt: TGTGCCTGGACGCGGCGGGGGGGCGCGGAGACCCAGTACTTC
abundance: -; j_gene: TRBJ2-3; v_gene: TRBV5-4; d_gene: -; CDR3aa: CASSKSQSGADTQYF; CDR3nt: TGTGCCAGCAGCAAATCACAGTCGGGGGCGGATACGCAGTATTTT
abundance: -; j_gene: TRBJ1-2; v_gene: TRBV20-1; d_gene: TRBD1; CDR3aa: CSASQTGGNYGYTF; CDR3nt: TGCAGTGCTAGCCAGACAGGGGGCAACTATGGCTACACCTTC
abundance: -; j_gene: TRBJ1-6; v_gene: TRBV9; d_gene: -; CDR3aa: CASSPTDGFNSPLHF; CDR3nt: TGTGCCAGCAGCCCCACAGACGGATTCAATTCACCCCTCCACTTT
abundance: -; j_gene: TRBJ2-1; v_gene: TRBV29-1; d_gene: -; CDR3aa: CSVDAPQGDEQFF; CDR3nt: TGCAGCGTTGACGCGCCCCAAGGCGATGAGCAGTTCTTC
abundance: -; j_gene: TRBJ2-2; v_gene: TRBV21-1; d_gene: -; CDR3aa: CASSKQLQGTAGELFF; CDR3nt: TGTGCCAGCAGCAAACAGCTACAGGGTACGGCCGGGGAGCTGTTTTTT
abundance: -; j_gene: TRBJ1-6; v_gene: TRBV3-1; d_gene: -; CDR3aa: CASSQGARISPLHF; CDR3nt: TGTGCCAGCAGCCAAGGGGCAAGAATCTCACCCCTCCACTTT
abundance: -; j_gene: TRBJ2-1; v_gene: TRBV7-9; d_gene: -; CDR3aa: CASSILGVEQFF; CDR3nt: TGTGCCAGCAGCATACTCGGCGTGGAGCAGTTCTTC
abundance: -; j_gene: TRBJ2-1; v_gene: TRBV3-1; d_gene: TRBD1; CDR3aa: CASSPGQGAPRYQFF; CDR3nt: TGTGCCAGCAGCCCGGGACAGGGTGCCCCCAGGTACCAGTTCTTC
abundance: -; j_gene: TRBJ2-1; v_gene: TRBV12-3/TRBV12-4; d_gene: -; CDR3aa: CASSLTGTVQNEQFF; CDR3nt: TGTGCCAGCAGTTTAACCGGGACTGTCCAGAATGAGCAGTTCTTC
abundance: -; j_gene: TRBJ1-6; v_gene: TRBV7-3; d_gene: TRBD1; CDR3aa: CASSLQGADNSPLHF; CDR3nt: TGTGCCAGCAGCCTACAGGGGGCGGATAATTCACCCCTCCACTTT
abundance: -; j_gene: TRBJ1-1; v_gene: TRBV3-1; d_gene: -; CDR3aa: CASSQDGRVNTEAFF; CDR3nt: TGTGCCAGCAGCCAAGATGGGCGGGTCAACACTGAAGCTTTCTTT
abundance: -; j_gene: TRBJ1-2; v_gene: TRBV23-1; d_gene: -; CDR3aa: CASSQHQGTGSAMGYTF; CDR3nt: TGCGCCAGCAGCCAGCACCAAGGCACAGGGTCCGCTATGGGCTACACCTTC
abundance: -; j_gene: TRBJ2-7; v_gene: TRBV5-1; d_gene: -; CDR3aa: CASSPADIRGYEQYF; CDR3nt: TGCGCCAGCAGTCCTGCGGACATCCGCGGCTACGAGCAGTACTTC
abundance: -; j_gene: TRBJ2-1; v_gene: TRBV12-3/TRBV12-4; d_gene: TRBD2; CDR3aa: CASSPRWTSPNEQFF; CDR3nt: TGTGCCAGCAGTCCCCGGTGGACTAGCCCTAATGAGCAGTTCTTC
abundance: -; j_gene: TRBJ2-7; v_gene: TRBV29-1; d_gene: TRBD2; CDR3aa: CSVLPRGGTYEQYF; CDR3nt: TGCAGCGTCCTACCCCGGGGGGGTACCTACGAGCAGTACTTC